The entry below describes one TCR beta chain. No antigen is known for it. Trimming removed 4 bases from V and 8 bases from J; junction bases left unmatched: 8. Looked up from germline, CDR1 is MGHRA and CDR2 is YSYEKL. CDR3 length: 15 residues. This sample was included in a study of cytomegalovirus exposure and HLA in healthy donors. Study observations and caveats: Later on, an analysis showed TCR association rates differing by HLA locus, with DRB1 the most and HLA-C the fewest.

PCR amplification relied on 60 Vbeta primers (plus 13 Jbeta primers). Measured with immunoSEQ multiplex PCR; TCRdb has only the in-frame clones, and not every one. The sample contains 63,000 or so clones, roughly 78% of which appear only once. The sequence came from a woman aged 30 to 39 in good health and CMV-seronegative. V usage is TRBV4-1 and J usage is TRBJ1-2, with 12 bases fitting TRBD1. Sequencing was carried out using PBMCs. The CDR3, as DNA: TGCGCCAGCAGCCCCCTGGGACAGGGGGCGCTAGGCTACACCTTC. Protein sequence: CASSPLGQGALGYTF.